A selection of T cell receptor beta chains follows, all from one sample in a study of T cell repertoires in cytomegalovirus infection. MiXCR was run by TCRdb on the reads, yielding one entry per CDR3 protein. The data contain a few hundred thousand distinct CDR3 sequences, more than 8% of them singletons. Sequences were obtained from PBMCs. The receptors come from a human donor in good health (CMV status not recorded). Some clones in this sample may be carry-over from other donors' samples. Each CDR3 is given with its conserved first and last residue. Each record gives: clone size, D gene, J gene, V gene, CDR3 protein, CDR3 DNA. The D gene is left open where the match is weak. Rows may omit the clone size; those that give it use once, few, many or a size class.

abundance: NA; d_gene: TRBD2; j_gene: TRBJ2-5; v_gene: TRBV2; CDR3aa: CASSYNAGGGQETQYF; CDR3nt: TGTGCCAGCAGTTACAATGCGGGAGGAGGCCAAGAGACCCAGTACTTC
abundance: few; d_gene: NA; j_gene: TRBJ2-7; v_gene: TRBV7-2; CDR3aa: CASSFGQFYEQYF; CDR3nt: TGTGCCAGCAGCTTCGGTCAGTTCTACGAGCAGTACTTC
abundance: many; d_gene: TRBD1; j_gene: TRBJ2-7; v_gene: TRBV7-2; CDR3aa: CASSPRDRPTEQYF; CDR3nt: TGTGCCAGCAGCCCCCGGGACAGACCTACGGAGCAGTACTTC
abundance: NA; d_gene: TRBD2; j_gene: TRBJ2-7; v_gene: TRBV5-6; CDR3aa: CASLGASGSYEQYF; CDR3nt: TGTGCCAGCCTCGGGGCTAGCGGGAGTTACGAGCAGTACTTC
abundance: many; d_gene: TRBD1; j_gene: TRBJ2-7; v_gene: TRBV7-2; CDR3aa: CASSKRQGSTYEQYF; CDR3nt: TGTGCCAGCAGCAAGAGACAGGGCTCAACCTACGAGCAGTACTTC
abundance: many; d_gene: NA; j_gene: TRBJ1-3; v_gene: TRBV7-2; CDR3aa: CASSPQGISGNTIYF; CDR3nt: TGTGCCAGCAGCCCTCAGGGGATCTCTGGAAACACCATATATTTT
abundance: many; d_gene: NA; j_gene: TRBJ1-2; v_gene: TRBV28; CDR3aa: CASSFPRVTTYGYTF; CDR3nt: TGTGCCAGCAGTTTCCCCAGGGTTACCACCTATGGCTACACCTTC
abundance: few; d_gene: TRBD1; j_gene: TRBJ1-5; v_gene: TRBV20-1; CDR3aa: CSARNRGSSNQPQHF; CDR3nt: TGCAGTGCCAGAAACAGGGGGAGTAGCAATCAGCCCCAGCATTTT
abundance: NA; d_gene: NA; j_gene: TRBJ2-7; v_gene: TRBV27; CDR3aa: CASSSDFSSYEQYF; CDR3nt: TGTGCCAGCAGTTCGGACTTTAGCTCCTACGAGCAGTACTTC
abundance: NA; d_gene: NA; j_gene: TRBJ2-5; v_gene: TRBV7-2; CDR3aa: CASSLYSQETQYF; CDR3nt: TGTGCCAGCAGCTTGTACAGCCAAGAGACCCAGTACTTC
abundance: few; d_gene: NA; j_gene: TRBJ1-6; v_gene: TRBV7-2; CDR3aa: CASSFLVMEGSPLHF; CDR3nt: TGTGCCAGCAGCTTCTTAGTCATGGAGGGTTCACCCCTCCACTTT
abundance: NA; d_gene: NA; j_gene: TRBJ2-4; v_gene: TRBV6-2/TRBV6-3; CDR3aa: CASSYAVNIQYF; CDR3nt: TGTGCCAGCAGTTACGCCGTAAACATTCAGTACTTC
abundance: few; d_gene: NA; j_gene: TRBJ2-5; v_gene: TRBV29-1; CDR3aa: CSVEPSGTPQETQYF; CDR3nt: TGCAGCGTTGAGCCCAGCGGGACACCCCAAGAGACCCAGTACTTC
abundance: many; d_gene: TRBD2; j_gene: TRBJ2-1; v_gene: TRBV6-2/TRBV6-3; CDR3aa: CASTKRIQPSGVNLNEQFF; CDR3nt: TGTGCCAGCACCAAGAGGATCCAACCTAGCGGAGTCAATTTAAATGAGCAGTTCTTC
abundance: many; d_gene: NA; j_gene: TRBJ1-1; v_gene: TRBV6-6; CDR3aa: CASTQTLGTPNTEAFF; CDR3nt: TGTGCCAGCACCCAAACACTCGGGACTCCGAACACTGAAGCTTTCTTT
abundance: many; d_gene: NA; j_gene: TRBJ2-1; v_gene: TRBV29-1; CDR3aa: CSVLIQEVGEQFF; CDR3nt: TGCAGCGTCCTTATACAGGAAGTGGGGGAGCAGTTCTTC
abundance: many; d_gene: TRBD1; j_gene: TRBJ2-3; v_gene: TRBV4-2; CDR3aa: CASSQGAGTGDTDTQYF; CDR3nt: TGTGCCAGCAGCCAAGGTGCAGGGACAGGGGACACAGATACGCAGTATTTT
abundance: few; d_gene: NA; j_gene: TRBJ2-5; v_gene: TRBV7-7; CDR3aa: CASSPQLGLEGETQYF; CDR3nt: TGTGCCAGCAGCCCTCAACTGGGCCTAGAGGGAGAGACCCAGTACTTC
abundance: NA; d_gene: TRBD1; j_gene: TRBJ1-2; v_gene: TRBV5-6; CDR3aa: CASSRGMDRVVYGYTF; CDR3nt: TGTGCCAGCAGCCGGGGAATGGACAGGGTCGTATATGGCTACACCTTC
abundance: NA; d_gene: NA; j_gene: TRBJ1-2; v_gene: TRBV6-6; CDR3aa: CASRAQAFYGYTF; CDR3nt: TGTGCCAGCAGGGCCCAGGCGTTCTATGGCTACACCTTC
abundance: many; d_gene: NA; j_gene: TRBJ2-3; v_gene: TRBV29-1; CDR3aa: CSVEEARLQYF; CDR3nt: TGCAGCGTTGAAGAGGCGAGACTTCAGTATTTT
abundance: few; d_gene: NA; j_gene: TRBJ2-1; v_gene: TRBV27; CDR3aa: CASSLSGLNEQFF; CDR3nt: TGTGCCAGCAGTTTATCGGGGTTGAATGAGCAGTTCTTC
abundance: many; d_gene: TRBD1; j_gene: TRBJ1-4; v_gene: TRBV7-2; CDR3aa: CASSLGRQGAVEKLFF; CDR3nt: TGTGCCAGCAGCTTAGGTCGACAGGGGGCGGTTGAAAAACTGTTTTTT
abundance: NA; d_gene: TRBD1; j_gene: TRBJ1-1; v_gene: TRBV9; CDR3aa: CASSYGQAGTEAFF; CDR3nt: TGTGCCAGCAGCTACGGACAGGCCGGCACTGAAGCTTTCTTT
abundance: many; d_gene: NA; j_gene: TRBJ1-1; v_gene: TRBV28; CDR3aa: CASSLPQGFTEAFF; CDR3nt: TGTGCCAGCAGTTTACCACAGGGTTTCACTGAAGCTTTCTTT
abundance: NA; d_gene: TRBD2; j_gene: TRBJ2-5; v_gene: TRBV6-8; CDR3aa: CASSYQFGLAGRETQYF; CDR3nt: TGTGCCAGCAGTTATCAATTCGGACTAGCGGGGAGGGAGACCCAGTACTTC